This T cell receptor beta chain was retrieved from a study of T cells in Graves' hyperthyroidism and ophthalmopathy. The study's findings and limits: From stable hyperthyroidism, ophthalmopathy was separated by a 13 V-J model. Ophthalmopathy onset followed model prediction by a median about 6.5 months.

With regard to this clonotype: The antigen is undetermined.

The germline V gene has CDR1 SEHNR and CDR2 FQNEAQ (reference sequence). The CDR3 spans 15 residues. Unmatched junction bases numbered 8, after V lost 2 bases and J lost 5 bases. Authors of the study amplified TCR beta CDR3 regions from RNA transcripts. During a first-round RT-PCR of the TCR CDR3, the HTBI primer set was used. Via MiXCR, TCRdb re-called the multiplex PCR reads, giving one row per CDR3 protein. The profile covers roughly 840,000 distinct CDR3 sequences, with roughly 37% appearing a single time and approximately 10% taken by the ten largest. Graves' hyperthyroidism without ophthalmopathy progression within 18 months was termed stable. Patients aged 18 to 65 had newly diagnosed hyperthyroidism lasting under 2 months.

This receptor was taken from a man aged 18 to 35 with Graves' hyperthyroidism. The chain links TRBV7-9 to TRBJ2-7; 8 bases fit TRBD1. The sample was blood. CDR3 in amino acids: CASSLTTGAADEQYF. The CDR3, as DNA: TGTGCCAGCAGCTTAACGACAGGGGCGGCGGACGAGCAGTACTTC.